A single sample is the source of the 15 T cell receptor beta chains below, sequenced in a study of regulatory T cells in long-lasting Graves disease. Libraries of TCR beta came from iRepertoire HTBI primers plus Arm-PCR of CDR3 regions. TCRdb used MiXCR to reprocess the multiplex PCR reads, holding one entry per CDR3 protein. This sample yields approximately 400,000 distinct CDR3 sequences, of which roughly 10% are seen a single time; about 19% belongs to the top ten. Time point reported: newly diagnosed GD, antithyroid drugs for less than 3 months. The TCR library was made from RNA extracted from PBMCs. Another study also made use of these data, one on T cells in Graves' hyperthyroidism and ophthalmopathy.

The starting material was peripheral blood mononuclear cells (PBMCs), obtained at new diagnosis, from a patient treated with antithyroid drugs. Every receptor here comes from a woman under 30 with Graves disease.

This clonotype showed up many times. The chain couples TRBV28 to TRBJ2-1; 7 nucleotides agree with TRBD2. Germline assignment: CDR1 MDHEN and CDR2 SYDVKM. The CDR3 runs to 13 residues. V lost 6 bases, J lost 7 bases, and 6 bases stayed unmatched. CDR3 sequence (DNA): TGTGCCAGCAGCCTCGAGGGAGGGAATGAGCAGTTCTTC. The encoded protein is CASSLEGGNEQFF.

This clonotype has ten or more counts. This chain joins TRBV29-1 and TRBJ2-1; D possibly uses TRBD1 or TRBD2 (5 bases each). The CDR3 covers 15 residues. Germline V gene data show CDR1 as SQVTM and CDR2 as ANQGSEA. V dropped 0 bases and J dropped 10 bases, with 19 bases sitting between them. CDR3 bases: TGCAGCGTTGAAGATCTCCGGGGACCTGACGGGGAGCAGTTCTTC. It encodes CSVEDLRGPDGEQFF.

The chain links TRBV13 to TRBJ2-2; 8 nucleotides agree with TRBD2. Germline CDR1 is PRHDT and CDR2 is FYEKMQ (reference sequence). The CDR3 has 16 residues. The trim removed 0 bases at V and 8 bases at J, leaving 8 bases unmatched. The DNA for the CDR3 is TGTGCCAGCAGCTTAGGACTAGCGGTCTATGAGGGGGAGCTGTTTTTT. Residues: CASSLGLAVYEGELFF.

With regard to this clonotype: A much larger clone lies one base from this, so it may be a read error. CDR3 loop: CSAGQGNTGAFF. The DNA of the CDR3 is TGCAGCGCAGGACAGGGGAACACTGGAGCTTTCTTT. V and J are TRBV29-1 and TRBJ1-1; TRBD1 matches at 9 bases. CDR1 and CDR2 (germline): SQVTM, ANQGSEA. This CDR3 has 12 residues.

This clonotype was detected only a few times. The CDR3 sequence: CASSLVRVRYNEQFF. CDR3 bases: TGTGCCAGCAGCTTAGTTCGGGTCAGGTACAATGAGCAGTTCTTC. The chain uses TRBV7-2 and TRBJ2-1; D gene uncertain. This CDR3 contains 15 residues. In germline, CDR1 is SGHTA, CDR2 FQGNSA. V was shortened by 1 base and J by 4 bases, with 11 bases between the two germline ends.

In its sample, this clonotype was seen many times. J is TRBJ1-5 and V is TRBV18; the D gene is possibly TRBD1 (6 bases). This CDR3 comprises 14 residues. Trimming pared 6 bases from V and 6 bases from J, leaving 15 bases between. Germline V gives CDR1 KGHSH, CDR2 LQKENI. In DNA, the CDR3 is TGTGCCAGCTCCTCCCAGGGGATGCGTCAGCCCCAGCATTTT. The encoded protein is CASSSQGMRQPQHF.

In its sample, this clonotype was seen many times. The CDR3 loop reads CASGYGLEAFF. CDR3 DNA sequence: TGTGCTAGTGGGTACGGACTTGAAGCTTTCTTT. The chain couples TRBV12-5 to TRBJ1-1; D gene ambiguous. V was clipped by 6 bases and J by 7 bases, with 9 bases between them. The CDR3 runs 11 residues. CDR1 is LGHNT and CDR2 is FRNRAP in the germline V gene.

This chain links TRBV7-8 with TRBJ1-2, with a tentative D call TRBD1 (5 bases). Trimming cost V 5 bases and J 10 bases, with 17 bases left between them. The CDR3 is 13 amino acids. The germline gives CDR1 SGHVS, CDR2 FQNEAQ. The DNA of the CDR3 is TGTGCCAGCAGCCCAAATATCAGGGCAGACTACACCTTC. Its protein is CASSPNIRADYTF.

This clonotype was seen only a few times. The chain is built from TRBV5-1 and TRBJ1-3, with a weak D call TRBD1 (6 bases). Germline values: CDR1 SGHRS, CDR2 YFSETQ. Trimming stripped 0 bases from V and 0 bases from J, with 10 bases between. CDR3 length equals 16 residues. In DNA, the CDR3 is TGCGCCAGCAGCTTGGAGGGGGGCAGCTCTGGAAACACCATATATTTT. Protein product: CASSLEGGSSGNTIYF. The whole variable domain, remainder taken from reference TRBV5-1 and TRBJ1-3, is KAGVTQTPRYLIKTRGQQVTLSCSPISGHRSVSWYQQTPGQGLQFLFEYFSETQRNKGNFPGRFSGRQFSNSRSEMNVSTLELGDSALYLCASSLEGGSSGNTIYFGEGSWLTVV.

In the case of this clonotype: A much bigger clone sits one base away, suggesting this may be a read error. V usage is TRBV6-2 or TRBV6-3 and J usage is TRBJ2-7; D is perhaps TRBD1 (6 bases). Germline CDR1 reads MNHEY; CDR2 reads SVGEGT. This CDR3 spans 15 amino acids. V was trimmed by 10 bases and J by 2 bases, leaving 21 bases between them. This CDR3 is CATLMGEGGTYEQYV. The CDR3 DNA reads TGTGCCACCTTAATGGGGGAAGGGGGAACCTACGAGCAGTACGTC.

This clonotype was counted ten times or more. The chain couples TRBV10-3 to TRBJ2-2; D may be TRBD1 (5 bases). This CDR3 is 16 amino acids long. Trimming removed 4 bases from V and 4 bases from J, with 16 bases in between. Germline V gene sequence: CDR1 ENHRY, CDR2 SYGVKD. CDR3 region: CAISADESRVTGELFF. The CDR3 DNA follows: TGTGCCATCAGTGCCGACGAATCCAGGGTCACCGGGGAGCTGTTTTTT.

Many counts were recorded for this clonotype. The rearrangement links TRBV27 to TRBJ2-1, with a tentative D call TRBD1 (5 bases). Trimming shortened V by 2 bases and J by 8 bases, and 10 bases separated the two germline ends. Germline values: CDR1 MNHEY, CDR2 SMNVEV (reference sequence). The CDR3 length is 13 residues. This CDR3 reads CASSLARADEQFF. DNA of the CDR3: TGTGCCAGCAGTTTAGCCAGGGCCGATGAGCAGTTCTTC.

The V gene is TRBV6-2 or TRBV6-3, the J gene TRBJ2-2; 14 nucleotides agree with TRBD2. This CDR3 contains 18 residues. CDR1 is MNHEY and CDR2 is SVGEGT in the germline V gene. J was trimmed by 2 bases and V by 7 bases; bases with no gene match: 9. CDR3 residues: CASTLLGLAGVNTGELFF. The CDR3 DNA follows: TGTGCCAGCACCCTCTTGGGACTAGCGGGAGTTAACACCGGGGAGCTGTTTTTT.

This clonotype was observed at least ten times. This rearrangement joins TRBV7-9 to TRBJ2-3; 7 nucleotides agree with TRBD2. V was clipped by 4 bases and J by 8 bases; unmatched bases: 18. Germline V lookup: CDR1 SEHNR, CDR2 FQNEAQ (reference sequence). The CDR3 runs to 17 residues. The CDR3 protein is CASSYPRGLAELGTQYF. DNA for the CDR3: TGTGCCAGCAGCTACCCGAGAGGGCTAGCGGAACTTGGTACGCAGTATTTT.

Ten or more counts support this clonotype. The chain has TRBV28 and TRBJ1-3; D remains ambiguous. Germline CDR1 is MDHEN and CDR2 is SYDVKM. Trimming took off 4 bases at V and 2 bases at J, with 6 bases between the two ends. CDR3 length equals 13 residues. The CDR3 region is CASSSSPGNTIYF. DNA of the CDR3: TGTGCCAGCAGTTCCAGTCCTGGAAACACCATATATTTT.